This passage covers 21 T cell receptor beta chains from one sample sequenced in a study of shared clonotypes between healthy human individuals. Clones were sequenced by immunoSEQ multiplex PCR, and TCRdb holds only the in-frame ones, with some missing. The sample lists approximately 720,000 clones, about 78% seen once, with about 2% in the top ten. Material for sequencing was memory CD4+ T cells sorted from blood. Subset noted: CD45RA-negative fraction. The receptor set was obtained from a woman in her twenties or thirties in good health.

This sequence joins TRBV7-2 and TRBJ2-1; 10 bases fit TRBD2. V was clipped by 1 base and J by 9 bases; unmatched bases: 9. CDR3 size: 16 residues. From germline, CDR1 is SGHTA and CDR2 FQGNSA. As DNA, the CDR3 is TGTGCCAGCAGCTTAGAGGCCCTAGCGGGGGTTGGTGAGCAGTTCTTC. Translation: CASSLEALAGVGEQFF.

V is TRBV7-5 and J is TRBJ2-7; TRBD2 was called by the table and not checked on the DNA. TRBV7-5 is a pseudogene. The CDR3 is 12 residues long. Here the CDR3 reads CVRSTDEAAQYF. The DNA of the CDR3 is TGTGTCAGAAGCACCGACGAGGCCGCGCAGTACTTC.

The chain combines TRBV5-6 with TRBJ2-7; D might be TRBD2 (6 bases). The length of the CDR3 is 14 residues. Germline-derived CDR1 and CDR2 are SGHDT and YYEEEE. Trimming removed 2 bases at V and 6 bases at J, with 15 bases between. CDR3 amino acids: CASSLPGLASEQYF. CDR3 nucleotides: TGTGCCAGCAGCTTACCGGGACTGGCTAGCGAGCAGTACTTC.

The V call is TRBV7-2, the J call TRBJ2-3; D may be TRBD2 (5 bases). The CDR3 is 13 residues long. Germline assignment: CDR1 SGHTA and CDR2 FQGNSA. Deletions cut 5 bases from V and 6 bases from J, with 12 bases between. In nucleotides, the CDR3 is TGTGCCAGCAGCCGAGGGCCTAGGGATACGCAGTATTTT. It specifies CASSRGPRDTQYF.

In regard to this clone: The same CDR3 can be traced to other DNA sequences in this sample. The chain couples TRBV20-1 to TRBJ1-1; D is unclear. Trimming stripped 3 bases from V and 1 base from J, with 3 bases between. This CDR3 is built from 11 residues. Germline CDR1 is DFQATT and CDR2 is SNEGSKA (reference sequence). As DNA, the CDR3 is TGCAGTGCTAGGTGGAACACTGAAGCTTTCTTT. It specifies CSARWNTEAFF.

The CDR3 region is CASSRGTSEHTGELFF. CDR3 bases: TGTGCCAGCAGCAGAGGGACTAGCGAGCACACCGGGGAGCTGTTTTTT. The genes are TRBV21-1 and TRBJ2-2; the D call TRBD2 from the table was never checked on the DNA. TRBV21-1 corresponds to a pseudogene. The CDR3 length is 16 residues.

This clone was found once. Other DNA sequences in this sample translate to the same CDR3. The chain recombines TRBV6-5 with TRBJ1-1; D is ambiguous. The V and J ends lost 6 bases and 1 base respectively, with 9 bases between them. This CDR3 region has 13 residues. Germline V lookup: CDR1 MNHEY, CDR2 SVGAGI. CDR3 bases: TGTGCCAGCAGCTACAGCAGGAACACTGAAGCTTTCTTT. Translated: CASSYSRNTEAFF.

The rearrangement joins TRBV15 to TRBJ2-3; no definite D call. The CDR3 covers 13 residues. Germline V lookup: CDR1 LNHNV, CDR2 YYDKDF (reference sequence). V was cut by 0 bases and J by 6 bases, with 7 bases left in between. The CDR3 spells CATSRDPMDTQYF. Here the CDR3 DNA reads TGTGCCACCAGCAGAGATCCCATGGATACGCAGTATTTT.

The chain uses TRBV14 and TRBJ1-1; D ambiguous. Germline CDR1 and CDR2: SGHDN and FVKESK. This CDR3 spans 13 amino acids. Trimming left V 0 bases short and J 3 bases short, with 5 bases between. In nucleotides, the CDR3 is TGTGCCAGCAGCCAAGAGGCATACACTGAAGCTTTCTTT. It translates to CASSQEAYTEAFF.

This chain connects TRBV4-1 to TRBJ2-5, with 11 nucleotides matching TRBD2. This CDR3 region has 18 residues. The J segment lost 7 bases and the V segment lost 2 bases, leaving 15 bases of the junction unmatched. The germline V gene encodes CDR1 MGHRA and CDR2 YSYEKL. The CDR3 here is CASSQPLAGARIRRTQYF. Here the CDR3 DNA reads TGCGCCAGCAGCCAACCACTAGCGGGAGCGAGGATACGGAGGACCCAGTACTTC.

V gene TRBV19 combines with J gene TRBJ1-1, with a weak D call TRBD1 (5 bases). The V gene's germline CDR1 is LNHDA and CDR2 SQIVND (reference sequence). This CDR3 region has 15 residues. The V end lost 4 bases, the J end lost 2 bases, and 14 bases lay between the germline ends. CDR3 nucleotides: TGTGCCAGTAGTAGACTTGCGGGGGGTAACACTGAAGCTTTCTTT. Translation gives CASSRLAGGNTEAFF.

The genes are TRBV6-6 and TRBJ1-5; no definite D call. Germline V gene data show CDR1 as MNHNY and CDR2 as SVGAGI (reference sequence). Trimming took off 4 bases at V and 5 bases at J, with 9 bases between the two ends. CDR3 length: 13 residues. The CDR3 DNA reads as TGTGCCAGCAGTTTACGGACCTATCAGCCCCAGCATTTT. This translates into CASSLRTYQPQHF.

This clone was detected only a few times. The rearrangement links TRBV5-1 to TRBJ1-2; D call uncertain. CDR1 and CDR2 from the germline V gene are SGHRS and YFSETQ. The V and J ends lost 3 bases and 5 bases respectively, with 11 bases between them. This CDR3 is 13 amino acids long. CDR3 DNA sequence: TGCGCCAGCAGCTACGGTAGCGAGTATGGCTACACCTTC. Encoded protein: CASSYGSEYGYTF.

The J gene is TRBJ1-1, the V gene TRBV29-1; no definite D call. Germline-derived CDR1 and CDR2 are SQVTM and ANQGSEA. The CDR3 is 15 amino acids. The chain's CDR3 is CTFSGGLSMNTEAFF. In DNA form, the CDR3 reads TGCACCTTTTCAGGAGGCCTGTCCATGAACACTGAAGCTTTCTTT.

This clone was seen a single time. With a much larger clone just one base away, this may be a read error. Other DNA sequences of this sample code for an identical CDR3. The chain couples TRBV28 to TRBJ2-1; D is unclear. Germline CDR1 reads MDHEN; CDR2 reads SYDVKM. The CDR3 has 11 residues. With 4 bases removed from V and 5 bases from J, the gap between germline ends came to 3 bases. Here the CDR3 reads CASSSHNEQFF. CDR3 coding DNA: TGTGCCAGCAGTTCTCACAATGAGCAGTTCTTC.

The genes are TRBV7-8 and TRBJ2-2; TRBD1 aligns across 10 bases. Germline V lookup: CDR1 SGHVS, CDR2 FQNEAQ. This CDR3 comprises 17 residues. Trimming removed 4 bases from V and 4 bases from J; junction bases left unmatched: 9. CDR3 bases: TGTGCCAGCAGCTCCAGGGTAGGGACAGGGGTCACCGGGGAGCTGTTTTTT. Its protein is CASSSRVGTGVTGELFF.

The rearrangement joins TRBV7-2 to TRBJ1-1; D is ambiguous. Looked up from germline, CDR1 is SGHTA and CDR2 is FQGNSA. This CDR3 contains 15 residues. V shed 6 bases and J shed 3 bases, with 17 bases lying between them. DNA of the CDR3: TGTGCCAGCAGGCGTACCGGGCCTGGGGACACTGAAGCTTTCTTT. This gives the protein CASRRTGPGDTEAFF.

The genes are TRBV28 and TRBJ2-7; either TRBD1 or TRBD2 may supply D (6 bases each). This CDR3 is built from 15 residues. The germline V gene has CDR1 MDHEN and CDR2 SYDVKM. V was pared by 3 bases and J by 0 bases, with 12 bases between. The CDR3 region is CASSFGGTSSYEQYF. The CDR3 DNA reads as TGTGCCAGCAGTTTCGGGGGCACGAGCTCCTACGAGCAGTACTTC.

A single count supports this clone. The gene calls are TRBV6-5 and TRBJ2-6; TRBD2 might be the D (5 bases). Looked up from germline, CDR1 is MNHEY and CDR2 is SVGAGI. Deletions cut 9 bases from V and 5 bases from J, with 17 bases between. The CDR3 extends over 15 amino acids. CDR3 in amino acids: CASHKKTGWANVLTF. In DNA form, the CDR3 reads TGTGCCAGTCACAAAAAAACGGGGTGGGCCAACGTCCTGACTTTC.

This CDR3 reads CASSLDPGDQPQHF. CDR3 coding DNA: TGTGCCAGCAGCTTAGATCCGGGGGACCAGCCCCAGCATTTT. The V gene is TRBV7-8, the J gene TRBJ1-5, with D possibly matching TRBD1 (5 bases). Trimming took off 1 base at V and 7 bases at J, with 11 bases between the two ends. Germline V gene lookup returns CDR1 SGHVS and CDR2 FQNEAQ. The CDR3 is made up of 14 amino acids. Supplemented by reference TRBV7-8 and TRBJ1-5, the full variable domain reads GAGVSQSPRYKVAKRGQDVALRCDPISGHVSLFWYQQALGQGPEFLTYFQNEAQLDKSGLPSDRFFAERPEGSVSTLKIQRTQQEDSAVYLCASSLDPGDQPQHFGDGTRLSIL.

The chain couples TRBV7-2 to TRBJ2-5; 15 positions agree with TRBD2. With 4 bases clipped from V and 5 bases from J, the junction kept 2 bases outside the gene matches. The CDR3 sequence is 15 residues long. The V gene's germline CDR1 is SGHTA and CDR2 FQGNSA. The CDR3 nucleotides are TGTGCCAGCAGCTGGACTAGCGGGAGGGCCGAGACCCAGTACTTC. It translates to CASSWTSGRAETQYF. Full variable domain (missing parts from reference TRBV7-2 and TRBJ2-5): GAGVSQSPSNKVTEKGKDVELRCDPISGHTALYWYRQSLGQGLEFLIYFQGNSAPDKSGLPSDRFSAERTGGSVSTLTIQRTQQEDSAVYLCASSWTSGRAETQYFGPGTRLLVL.